Listed below are T cell receptor beta chains from one sample, sequenced in a study of CD8+ T cells in alopecia areata. TCRdb keeps only in-frame clones here, not all; method: immunoSEQ multiplex PCR. This sample has approximately 280,000 clones; roughly 60% occur once, and the top ten carry under 2%. The starting material was CD4+ T cells sorted from blood, obtained at week 24, from a patient treated with tofacitinib. The origin of the receptors is a human donor with alopecia areata. Both conserved end residues are part of each CDR3. A D gene is named only where the DNA matches it firmly. Size tells how often a clone was seen (once, few, many) or the class of an expanded clone, and some rows leave it out.

j_call | clone_size | v_call | d_call | cdr3_nt | cdr3_aa
TRBJ1-6 | - | TRBV5-6 | - | TGTGCCAGCAGGCCCCAAGTCGGGGGGCGAGACTCACCCCTCCACTTT | CASRPQVGGRDSPLHF
TRBJ2-3 | - | TRBV6-5 | TRBD2 | TGTGCCAGCAGTTGGGCACCGGGACTAGCCACAGATACGCAGTATTTT | CASSWAPGLATDTQYF
TRBJ2-6 | once | TRBV2 | - | TGTGCCAGCAGTTACGAGGCCTCTGGGGCCAACGTCCTGACTTTC | CASSYEASGANVLTF
TRBJ2-7 | few | TRBV7-8 | TRBD1 | TGTGCCAGCAGCTTCCGTACCTTTCGGGACAGCTCCTACGAGCAGTACTTC | CASSFRTFRDSSYEQYF
TRBJ2-3 | - | TRBV15 | - | TGTGCCACCAGCAGAGCAGGGAGCCGAGCAGATACGCAGTATTTT | CATSRAGSRADTQYF
TRBJ2-6 | - | TRBV6-6 | - | TGTGCCAGCAGCTGGGACTCTGGGGCCAACGTCCTGACTTTC | CASSWDSGANVLTF
TRBJ2-3 | - | TRBV29-1 | - | TGCAGCGTTGACGGGACTCTTTTCGGGGAGGTCACAGATACGCAGTATTTT | CSVDGTLFGEVTDTQYF
TRBJ2-2 | few | TRBV30 | - | TGTGCCTGGAGGACCCCCATGGGGGGGAACACCGGGGAGCTGTTTTTT | CAWRTPMGGNTGELFF
TRBJ1-1 | - | TRBV27 | - | TGTGCCAGCACTCCCCGGGGGCGGGACACTGAAGCTTTCTTT | CASTPRGRDTEAFF
TRBJ1-2 | few | TRBV25-1 | - | TGTGCCAGCAGTGTCACAGGGCTCGGCTACACCTTC | CASSVTGLGYTF
TRBJ2-4 | - | TRBV2 | - | TGTGCCAGCACTCCAGACTGGAACATTCAGTACTTC | CASTPDWNIQYF
TRBJ2-7 | - | TRBV30 | - | TGTGCCTGGAGAAATCAGTACGAGCAGTACTTC | CAWRNQYEQYF
TRBJ2-7 | - | TRBV11-1 | TRBD1 | TGTGCCAGCAGCTTAAGGACAGGCCCCTACGAGCAGTACTTC | CASSLRTGPYEQYF
TRBJ1-2 | - | TRBV27 | - | TGTGCCAGCAGTACATCGACGGGGGGCTACACCTTC | CASSTSTGGYTF
TRBJ1-6 | - | TRBV27 | TRBD1 | TGTGCCAGCAGGACCGGGACAGGGGCGTCGCGACATAATTCACCCCTCCACTTT | CASRTGTGASRHNSPLHF
TRBJ1-5 | once | TRBV4-2 | - | TGTGCCAGCAGCCGTCGAGGGGCCGACCAGCCCCAGCATTTT | CASSRRGADQPQHF
TRBJ1-6 | - | TRBV5-6 | - | TGTGCCAGCAGTCAACCAGGGTGGTGGGATTCACCCCTCCACTTT | CASSQPGWWDSPLHF
TRBJ2-1 | - | TRBV29-1 | - | TGCAGCGCCGCCGGGCGGTCCTACAATGAGCAGTTCTTC | CSAAGRSYNEQFF
TRBJ2-7 | few | TRBV29-1 | - | TGCAGCGTACAGGTCAACCTCTACGAGCGGCAGTACTTC | CSVQVNLYERQYF
TRBJ2-3 | - | TRBV4-2 | TRBD2 | TGTGCCAGCAGCTCACTAGCGGGGGCGAGCACAGATACGCAGTATTTT | CASSSLAGASTDTQYF
TRBJ2-5 | few | TRBV4-1 | - | TGCGCCAGCAGCCAAGGAAGGGAGACCCAGTACTTC | CASSQGRETQYF
TRBJ2-1 | - | TRBV6-1 | TRBD2 | TGTGCCAGCGACGACGTACTAGCGGGGGGTGAGCAGTTCTTC | CASDDVLAGGEQFF
TRBJ1-3 | - | TRBV5-6 | - | TGTGCCAGCAGCTATACAGGGCCTGGAAACACCATATATTTT | CASSYTGPGNTIYF
TRBJ1-5 | - | TRBV4-1 | - | TGCGCCAGCAGCCGAGAGCGCCTCGGGTTTTATAGCAATCAGCCCCAGCATTTT | CASSRERLGFYSNQPQHF
TRBJ2-4 | - | TRBV30 | - | TGTGCCTGGATTGGCTCCGCGGCCAAAAACATTCAGTACTTC | CAWIGSAAKNIQYF
TRBJ2-7 | - | TRBV28 | - | TGTGCCAGCATCGCGGGGGCCAAGTCCTCCTACGAGCAGTACTTC | CASIAGAKSSYEQYF
TRBJ2-5 | few | TRBV30 | - | TGTGCCTGGAGTGTAGAGATCCAGGCCAACAAAGAGACCCAGTACTTC | CAWSVEIQANKETQYF
TRBJ2-5 | - | TRBV5-1 | - | TGCGCCAGCAGCTTGATCCAGGGCCAAGAGACCCAGTACTTC | CASSLIQGQETQYF
TRBJ2-1 | - | TRBV25-1 | - | TGTGCCAGCGGCTTGTTGCCCAATGAGCAGTTCTTC | CASGLLPNEQFF
TRBJ1-1 | few | TRBV2 | TRBD1 | TGTGCCAGCAGTAGGACAGGGTTGGTTAACACTGAAGCTTTCTTT | CASSRTGLVNTEAFF
TRBJ2-2 | few | TRBV7-9 | TRBD1 | TGTGCCAGCAGCCCAGGGACAGGGGGCACCGGGGAGCTGTTTTTT | CASSPGTGGTGELFF
TRBJ1-2 | - | TRBV29-1 | - | TGCAGCGTTGAAGTAGACCTCCGGGGCTATGGCTACACCTTC | CSVEVDLRGYGYTF
TRBJ1-1 | - | TRBV4-2 | - | TGTGCCAGCAGCCAAAATACAGGTTTCGAAGCTTTCTTT | CASSQNTGFEAFF
TRBJ2-5 | - | TRBV15 | - | TGTGCCACCAGCAGAGATGAGGGGGAGACCCAGTACTTC | CATSRDEGETQYF
TRBJ2-5 | - | TRBV5-5 | TRBD2 | TGTGCCAGCAGCTGGGGACTAGCGGGGGGAGAGACCCAGTACTTC | CASSWGLAGGETQYF
TRBJ1-4 | - | TRBV29-1 | TRBD1 | TGCAGCGTTGCCGACAGGGGAACTAATGAAAAACTGTTTTTT | CSVADRGTNEKLFF
TRBJ2-3 | - | TRBV29-1 | TRBD1 | TGCAGCGTTGATGGTACAGGGGGGAACACAGATACGCAGTATTTT | CSVDGTGGNTDTQYF
TRBJ1-1 | - | TRBV29-1 | - | TGCAGCGTTGTGCTCCTATTTGTGAACACTGAAGCTTTCTTT | CSVVLLFVNTEAFF
TRBJ1-2 | - | TRBV5-4 | - | TGTGCCAGCAGCCCTGACCTAAACTATGGCTACACCTTC | CASSPDLNYGYTF
TRBJ1-2 | - | TRBV2 | - | TGTGCCAGCAGGGAAGGGGCCGCAGGGGCCGGCTACACCTTC | CASREGAAGAGYTF
TRBJ2-3 | few | TRBV27 | - | TGTGCCAGCAGTCCCCTTCGGGCTGGCACAGATACGCAGTATTTT | CASSPLRAGTDTQYF
TRBJ2-3 | - | TRBV5-4 | - | TGTGCCAGCAGCCACCCAGGTTCAGATACGCAGTATTTT | CASSHPGSDTQYF